This T cell receptor (beta chain) emerged from a study of T-cell memory formation after mild COVID-19. Whole-study findings and limits: Later expanders leaned toward CD4+, whereas clones contracting from day 15 to 85 were balanced CD4/CD8.

Worth noting for this clonotype: Its antigen is as yet unknown.

Constant-segment primers served in 5'RACE that generated TCR alpha and TCR beta cDNA libraries bearing sample barcodes and UMIs. Using its own MiXCR run on the 5' RACE reads, TCRdb lists one record per CDR3 protein. This sample yields about 470,000 distinct CDR3 sequences, of which roughly 18% are seen a single time; around 12% belongs to the top ten. The ends were cut back, 6 bases at V and 0 bases at J, with 14 bases in the middle. The CDR3 consists of 15 residues. The TCR was taken from an adult woman who had mild COVID-19 (a few samples of this study predate the infection). Cell type and time point are not known. The chain couples TRBV12-3 or TRBV12-4 to TRBJ1-2; a weak D match, TRBD1 (6 bases). Sequencing used PBMCs or a T cell subset sorted from them (not recorded which). This CDR3 is CASSQQGVPNYGYTF. The CDR3 nucleotides read TGTGCCAGCAGCCAACAGGGAGTTCCTAACTATGGCTACACCTTC.